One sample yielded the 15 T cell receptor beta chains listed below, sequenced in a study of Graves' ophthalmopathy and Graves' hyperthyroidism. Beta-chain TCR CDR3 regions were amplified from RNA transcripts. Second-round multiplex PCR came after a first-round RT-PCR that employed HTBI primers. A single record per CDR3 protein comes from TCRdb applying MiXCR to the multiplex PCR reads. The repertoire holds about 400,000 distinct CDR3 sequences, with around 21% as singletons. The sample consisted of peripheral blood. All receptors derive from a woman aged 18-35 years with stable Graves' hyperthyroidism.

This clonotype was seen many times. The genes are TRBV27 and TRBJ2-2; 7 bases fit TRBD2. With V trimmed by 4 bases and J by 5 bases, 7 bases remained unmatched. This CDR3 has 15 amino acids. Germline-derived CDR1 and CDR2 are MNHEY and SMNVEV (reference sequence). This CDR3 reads CASSSIAGPTGELFF. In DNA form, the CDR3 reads TGTGCCAGCAGTTCTATAGCGGGCCCAACCGGGGAGCTGTTTTTT.

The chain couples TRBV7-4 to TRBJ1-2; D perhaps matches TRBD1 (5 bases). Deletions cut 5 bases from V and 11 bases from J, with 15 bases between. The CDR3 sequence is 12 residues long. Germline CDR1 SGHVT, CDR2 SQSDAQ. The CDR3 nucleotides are TGTGCCAGCAGCCTACGGGACGGGAAATACACCTTC. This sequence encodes CASSLRDGKYTF.

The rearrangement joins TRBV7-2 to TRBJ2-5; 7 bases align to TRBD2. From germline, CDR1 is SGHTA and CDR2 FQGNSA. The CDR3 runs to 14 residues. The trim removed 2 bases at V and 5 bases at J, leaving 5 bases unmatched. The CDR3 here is CASSLIYGGETQYF. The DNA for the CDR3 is TGTGCCAGCAGCTTAATTTACGGGGGGGAGACCCAGTACTTC.

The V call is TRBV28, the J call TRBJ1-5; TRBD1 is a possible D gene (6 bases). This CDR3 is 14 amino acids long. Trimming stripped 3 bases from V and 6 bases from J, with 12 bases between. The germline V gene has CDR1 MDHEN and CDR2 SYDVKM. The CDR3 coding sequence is TGTGCCAGCAGTTTGCTCGGGGGCGGTCAGCCCCAGCATTTT. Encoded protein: CASSLLGGGQPQHF.

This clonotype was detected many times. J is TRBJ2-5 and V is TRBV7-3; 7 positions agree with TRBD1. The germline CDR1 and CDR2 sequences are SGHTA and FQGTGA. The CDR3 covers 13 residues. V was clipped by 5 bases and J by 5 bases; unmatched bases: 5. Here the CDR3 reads CASSIQGYETQYF. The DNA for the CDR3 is TGTGCCAGCAGCATACAGGGGTACGAGACCCAGTACTTC.

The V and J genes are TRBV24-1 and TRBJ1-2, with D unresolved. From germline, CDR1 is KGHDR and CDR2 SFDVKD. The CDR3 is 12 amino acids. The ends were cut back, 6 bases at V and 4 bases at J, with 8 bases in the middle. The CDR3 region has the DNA TGTGCCACCAGTCCGGGAAGCTATGGCTACACCTTC. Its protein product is CATSPGSYGYTF.

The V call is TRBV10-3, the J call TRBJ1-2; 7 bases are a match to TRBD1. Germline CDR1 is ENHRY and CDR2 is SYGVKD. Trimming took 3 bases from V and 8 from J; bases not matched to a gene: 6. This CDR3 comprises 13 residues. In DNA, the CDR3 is TGTGCCATCAGTGACCAGGGGGTGGGAGGCTACACCTTC. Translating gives CAISDQGVGGYTF.

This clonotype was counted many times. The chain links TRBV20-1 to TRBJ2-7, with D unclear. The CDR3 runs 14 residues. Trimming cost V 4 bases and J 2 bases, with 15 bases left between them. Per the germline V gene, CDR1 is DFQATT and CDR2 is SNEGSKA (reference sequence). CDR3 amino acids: CSANLRLLTYEQYF. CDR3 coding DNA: TGCAGTGCTAATCTTCGGCTCCTAACCTACGAGCAGTACTTC.

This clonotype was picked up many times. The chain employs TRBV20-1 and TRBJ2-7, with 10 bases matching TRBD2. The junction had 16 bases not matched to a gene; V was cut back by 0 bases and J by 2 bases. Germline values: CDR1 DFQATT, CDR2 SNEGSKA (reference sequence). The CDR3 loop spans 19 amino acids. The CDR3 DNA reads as TGCAGTGCTAGAGATGGCCAGCCGGGAGGACTAGCGGACCCCTACGAGCAGTACTTC. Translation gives CSARDGQPGGLADPYEQYF.

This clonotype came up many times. The CDR3 sequence is CAISEATPSSGANVLTF. The CDR3 DNA sequence: TGTGCCATCAGTGAAGCCACTCCGTCATCTGGGGCCAACGTCCTGACTTTC. The rearrangement joins TRBV10-3 to TRBJ2-6; no firm D call. The CDR3 is made up of 17 amino acids. Per the germline V gene, CDR1 is ENHRY and CDR2 is SYGVKD. The V gene lost 3 bases and the J gene lost 1 base, with 13 bases spanning the gap.

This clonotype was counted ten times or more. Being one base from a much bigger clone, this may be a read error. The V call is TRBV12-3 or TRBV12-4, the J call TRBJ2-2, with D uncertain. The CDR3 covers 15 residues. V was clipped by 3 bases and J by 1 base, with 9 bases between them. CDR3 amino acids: CASSFPRRNTGELFF. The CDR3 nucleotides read TGTGCCAGCAGTTTCCCTCGGCGGAACACCGGGGAGCTGTTTTTT.

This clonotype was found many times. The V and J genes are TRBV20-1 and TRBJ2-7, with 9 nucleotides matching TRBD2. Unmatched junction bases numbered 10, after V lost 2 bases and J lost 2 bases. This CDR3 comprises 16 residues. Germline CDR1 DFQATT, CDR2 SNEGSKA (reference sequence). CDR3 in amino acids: CSARPSTSGRPYEQYF. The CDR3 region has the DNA TGCAGTGCTAGACCCTCGACCAGCGGGAGGCCCTACGAGCAGTACTTC.

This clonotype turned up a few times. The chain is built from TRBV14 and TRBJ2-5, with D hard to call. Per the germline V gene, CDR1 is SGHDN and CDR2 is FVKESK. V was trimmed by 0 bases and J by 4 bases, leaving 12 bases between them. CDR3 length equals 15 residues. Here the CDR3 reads CASSQDQALRETQYF. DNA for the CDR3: TGTGCCAGCAGCCAAGATCAAGCTTTGAGAGAGACCCAGTACTTC.

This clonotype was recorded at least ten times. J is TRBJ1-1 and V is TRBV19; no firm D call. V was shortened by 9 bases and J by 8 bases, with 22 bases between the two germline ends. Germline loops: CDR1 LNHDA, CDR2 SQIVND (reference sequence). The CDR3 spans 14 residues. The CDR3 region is CASPHLPKPEEAFF. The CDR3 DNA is TGTGCCAGCCCCCACCTACCCAAGCCCGAGGAAGCTTTCTTT.

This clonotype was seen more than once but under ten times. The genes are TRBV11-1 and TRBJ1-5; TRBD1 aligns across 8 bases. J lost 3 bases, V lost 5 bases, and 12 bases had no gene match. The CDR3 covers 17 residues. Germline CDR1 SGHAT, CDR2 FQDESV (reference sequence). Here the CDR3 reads CASSHQGQGMYNQPQHF. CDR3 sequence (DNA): TGTGCCAGCAGCCACCAAGGACAGGGAATGTACAATCAGCCCCAGCATTTT.